The entry below gives a single T cell receptor (beta chain) sequence along with its context. As originally analysed: From reference gene primer amplification, estimates of nucleated cell counts were derived. Only in-frame clones appear in the TCRdb table, and some are missing; sequencing was by immunoSEQ multiplex PCR. V, J and clone size were drawn from that table, and D and trimming were deduced from the DNA. Among approximately 250,000 clones listed, 75% to 90% were seen once. These data are taken from a study of blood T cell repertoires in COVID-19. The overall study: From the United States, Italy and Spain came samples of acute and convalescent COVID-19. Sources were T cells, B-cell-depleted T cells, or PBMCs; the material itself was cDNA or gDNA.

CDR3 length equals 11 residues. Unmatched junction bases numbered 1, after V lost 8 bases and J lost 5 bases. The germline CDR1 and CDR2 sequences are MNHEY and SMNVEV (reference sequence). This TCR derives from a man aged 30 to 45 with active or convalescent COVID-19. Sample: peripheral blood. The V and J genes are TRBV27 and TRBJ2-5; 8 nucleotides match TRBD2. The CDR3 loop is CASREGETQYF. CDR3 coding DNA: TGTGCCAGCCGGGAGGGGGAGACCCAGTACTTC.